Listed below are T cell receptor beta chains from one sample, sequenced in a study of shared clonotypes between healthy human individuals. Assay: immunoSEQ multiplex PCR; the TCRdb copy retains only in-frame clones and omits some. The profile shows 1.4 million to 1.5 million clones, around 97% of them singletons. What was sequenced was naive CD4+ T cells sorted from blood. The receptors were sampled from a man aged 30-40 years in good health. The CDR3 runs from the conserved cysteine through the conserved F or W. D genes are given only for firm matches. Size is omitted from some rows. Given values are once, few, many or a class for expanded clones.

j_call clone_size d_call v_call cdr3_nt cdr3_aa
TRBJ2-2 - - TRBV10-3 TGTGCCATACGCACGTCCGGGACCTACACCGGGGAGCTGTTTTTT CAIRTSGTYTGELFF
TRBJ2-1 - TRBD1 TRBV6-5 TGTGCCAGCAGAACGGACAGGGGAAGTGAGCAGTTCTTC CASRTDRGSEQFF
TRBJ1-5 once - TRBV6-1 TGTGCCAGCAGTGAAGTCGGGGCATTTAGCAATCAGCCCCAGCATTTT CASSEVGAFSNQPQHF
TRBJ1-4 - - TRBV6-1 TGTGCCAGCAGTCCCAAAGGCGGATTCTATGAAAAACTGTTTTTT CASSPKGGFYEKLFF
TRBJ2-7 - TRBD1 TRBV4-3 TGCGCCAGCAGCCAAGAAGCCGGGGACAGGGTGTACGAGCAGTACTTC CASSQEAGDRVYEQYF
TRBJ2-4 - - TRBV13 TGTGCCAGCAGCCCTTCCTGGGGGCAGGGTGGCCCCGATGGGAACATTCAGTACTTC CASSPSWGQGGPDGNIQYF
TRBJ1-1 - TRBD1 TRBV2 TGTGCCAGCAGCAGGGACAGCATGAACACTGAAGCTTTCTTT CASSRDSMNTEAFF
TRBJ1-2 once - TRBV9 TGTGCCAGCAGCGTAGGTGGAAACTCGGCTGGCTACACCTTC CASSVGGNSAGYTF
TRBJ2-2 - - TRBV6-6 TGTGCCAGCAGTTATGAAAATACCGGGGAGCTGTTTTTT CASSYENTGELFF
TRBJ2-7 - - TRBV5-4 TGTGCCAGCAGCTTGGATCTACGATCCTACGAGCAGTACTTC CASSLDLRSYEQYF
TRBJ2-1 - - TRBV28 TGTGCCAGCAGTTTTGAGCGTGATAACAATGAGCAGTTCTTC CASSFERDNNEQFF
TRBJ1-5 - - TRBV2 TGTGCCAGCAGTGAAATGAGAGGGCCCACTCCCAATCAGCCCCAGCATTTT CASSEMRGPTPNQPQHF
TRBJ2-2 - - TRBV10-3 TGTGCCACCTTCTCGACTAGTTTGTCCGGGGAGCTGTTTTTT CATFSTSLSGELFF
TRBJ2-7 - - TRBV5-5 TGTGCCAGTGGAGGGATAAGCTCCTACGAGCAGTACTTC CASGGISSYEQYF
TRBJ1-4 - TRBD1 TRBV4-1 TGCGCCAGCAGCCCTCCGGGACAGGGGAGAGAAAAACTGTTTTTT CASSPPGQGREKLFF
TRBJ2-1 - - TRBV29-1 TGCAGCGTCGGAGCTAGGAGGGGGCACAATGAGCAGTTCTTC CSVGARRGHNEQFF
TRBJ2-1 - TRBD2 TRBV10-1 TGCGCCAGCAGCCCCTCGGGGAGGGAATACAATGAGCAGTTCTTC CASSPSGREYNEQFF
TRBJ2-1 once TRBD2 TRBV5-1 TGCGCCAGCAGCGTCTTCCTTCTAGCGGGAGAGGAGAATGAGCAGTTCTTC CASSVFLLAGEENEQFF
TRBJ2-1 - - TRBV9 TGTGCCAGCAGCGTAGCTGGTGCCAAGCAGGGTGAGCAGTTCTTC CASSVAGAKQGEQFF
TRBJ2-7 - TRBD2 TRBV11-1 TGTGCCAGCAGCTGGACTAGCGGGGTACCCTACGAGCAGTACTTC CASSWTSGVPYEQYF